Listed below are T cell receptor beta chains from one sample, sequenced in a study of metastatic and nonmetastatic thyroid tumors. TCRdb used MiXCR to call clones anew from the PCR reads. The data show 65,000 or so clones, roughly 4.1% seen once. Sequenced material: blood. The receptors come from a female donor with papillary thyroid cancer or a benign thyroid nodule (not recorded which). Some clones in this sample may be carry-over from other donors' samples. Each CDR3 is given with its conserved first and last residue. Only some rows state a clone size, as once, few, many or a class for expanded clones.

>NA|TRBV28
CASTEGGAGEQYF
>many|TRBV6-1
CASSALGLAIGEQFF
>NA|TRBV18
CASSPSIAGVVNEQYF
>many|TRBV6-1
CASSQTGGASSGANVLTF
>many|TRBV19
CASSIGIAEGPEFF
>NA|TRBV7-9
CASSLVQGNYGYTF
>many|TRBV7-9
CASSPRFGQPYSGNTIYF
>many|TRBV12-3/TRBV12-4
CASTQRQTGELFF
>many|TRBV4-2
CASSQALNRPEQFF
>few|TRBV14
CASSYDRVYGYTF
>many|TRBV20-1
CSASARVSGYGYTF
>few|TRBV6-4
CASRPTGGVYNEKFF
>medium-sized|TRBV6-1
CASSLSETDTQYF
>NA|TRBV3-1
CASSQGDQGAQYF
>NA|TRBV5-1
CARSNYGQGTAEAFF
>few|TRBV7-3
CASSSRQGMSHEQFF
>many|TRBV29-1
CSGRAGGLYNEQFF
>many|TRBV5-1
CASSFRAPTGNEQFF
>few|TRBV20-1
CSASGTAYEQYF
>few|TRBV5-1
CASSPGRRSDTQYF
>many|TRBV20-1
CSAYDRGGISLSGANVLTF
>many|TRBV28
CASSWRNTEAFF
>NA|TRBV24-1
CATSARGTVKTDTQYF
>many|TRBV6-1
CASRHAQETQYF
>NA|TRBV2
CASRRVPESGGYTF
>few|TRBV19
CASRGALYEQYF
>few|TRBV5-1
CASSLSGGGREQYF
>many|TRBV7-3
CASSLLSGISYNEQFF
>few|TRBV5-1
CASSLAGTGGSGTQYF
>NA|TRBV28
CASSLPQGSNQPQHF
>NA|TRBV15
CATSTGPLRRDRGRQGKNIQYF
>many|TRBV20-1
CSAPSGALETQYF
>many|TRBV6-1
CASGRPGQANIQYF
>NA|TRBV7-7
CASSLAGGMDEQYF
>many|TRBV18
CASSPRLGDEQFF
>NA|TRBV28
CASSPPGQSHTDTQYF
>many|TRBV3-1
CASSHRLTHQPQHF
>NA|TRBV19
CASSSIWGTDQETQYF
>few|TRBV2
CASRAREGLVNEQFF
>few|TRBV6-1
CASSNWNRVHEQYF
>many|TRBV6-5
CASSYARGNQPQHF
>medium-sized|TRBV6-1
CASVSLRGVGTDTQYF
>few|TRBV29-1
CSVSAGRGNEQFF
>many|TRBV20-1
CSARRGANHQPQHF
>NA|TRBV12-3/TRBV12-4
CASSLEVLAQTTSYEQYF
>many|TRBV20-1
CSAETGSPYEQYF
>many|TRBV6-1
CASRGARTGGPQYF
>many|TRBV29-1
CSVEGQGLGYTF
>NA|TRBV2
CASSRMHVGTGAFF
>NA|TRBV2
CASRLLAGASDTQYF
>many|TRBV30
CAWSPQGRGYTF
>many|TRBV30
CARMTSANTGELFF
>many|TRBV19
CASSGVSYNEQFF
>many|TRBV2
CASRADSYSNQPQHF
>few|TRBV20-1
CSARILTGTTPNSPLHF